The 12 T cell receptor beta chains reported below all come from one sample, sequenced in a study of T cell responses to AZD1222 COVID-19 vaccine. The method was immunoSEQ multiplex PCR; TCRdb's version includes in-frame clones alone and lacks a portion of them. The sample includes 86,000 or so clones, just over 90% of them seen just once. This specimen was peripheral blood, taken on day 0 of MenACWY control vaccination. The receptors come from an adult in good health.

This sequence joins TRBV11-2 and TRBJ1-2, with D tentatively TRBD1 (5 bases). The CDR3 length is 14 residues. Germline V gives CDR1 SGHAT, CDR2 FQNNGV. Trimming took 5 bases from V and 4 from J, leaving 14 bases between them. The CDR3 protein is CASSRNGGSYGYTF. CDR3 nucleotides: TGTGCCAGCAGCCGTAATGGGGGGAGCTATGGCTACACCTTC.

The J gene is TRBJ1-1, the V gene TRBV3-1 (or the pseudogene TRBV3-2), with D possibly TRBD1 on 5 matching bases. Deletions cut 3 bases from V and 5 bases from J, with 13 bases between. CDR1 and CDR2 (germline): LGHDT, YNNKEL (reference sequence). The CDR3 runs 14 residues. The CDR3 sequence: CASSHGRGGTEAFF. Written as DNA, the CDR3 is TGTGCCAGCAGCCATGGAAGGGGCGGAACTGAAGCTTTCTTT.

The V and J genes are TRBV28 and TRBJ1-6; D possibly corresponds to TRBD1 (6 bases). Per the germline V gene, CDR1 is MDHEN and CDR2 is SYDVKM. V was clipped by 4 bases and J by 7 bases, with 14 bases between them. The CDR3 is 15 amino acids. In DNA form, the CDR3 reads TGTGCCAGCAGTTCCGCAGGGGAGGGGAATTCACCCCTCCACTTT. Translated, it gives CASSSAGEGNSPLHF.

The gene calls are TRBV7-3 and TRBJ2-6; no reliable D call. The CDR3 has 14 amino acids. Deletions cut 1 base from V and 1 base from J, with 2 bases between. Per the germline V gene, CDR1 is SGHTA and CDR2 is FQGTGA. Here the CDR3 DNA reads TGTGCCAGCAGCTTAAAATCTGGGGCCAACGTCCTGACTTTC. Residues: CASSLKSGANVLTF.

The table lists this clone with a few counts. This CDR3 reads CASSLANNNEQFF. CDR3 in DNA: TGTGCCAGCAGTTTGGCAAACAACAATGAGCAGTTCTTC. The rearrangement uses TRBV12-3 or TRBV12-4 and TRBJ2-1, with no clear D. Trimming stripped 3 bases from V and 5 bases from J, with 8 bases between. The CDR3 loop spans 13 amino acids.

The J gene is TRBJ1-2, the V gene TRBV21-1; no DNA check was done on the table's D call, TRBD1. TRBV21-1 is deemed a pseudogene. The CDR3 loop spans 15 amino acids. The CDR3 DNA sequence: TGTGCCAGCAGCAAACAGGGGGCGAATAACTATGGCTACACCTTC. Amino acid sequence: CASSKQGANNYGYTF.

The chain carries TRBV2 and TRBJ2-5, with D possibly matching TRBD2 (5 bases). V was cut by 4 bases and J by 5 bases, with 20 bases left in between. The germline V gene has CDR1 SNHLY and CDR2 FYNNEI. The CDR3 is 16 amino acids. CDR3 sequence reads: CASSGPAGLSRETQYF. The DNA of the CDR3 is TGTGCCAGCAGTGGGCCGGCAGGACTCAGCCGCGAGACCCAGTACTTC.

The rearrangement joins TRBV28 to TRBJ2-1; no reliable D call. V shed 3 bases and J shed 7 bases, with 4 bases lying between them. This CDR3 comprises 11 residues. Germline CDR1 and CDR2: MDHEN and SYDVKM. CDR3 residues: CASSLTNEQFF. For the CDR3, the DNA is TGTGCCAGCAGTTTGACAAATGAGCAGTTCTTC.

The V call is TRBV11-2, the J call TRBJ2-3; the match to TRBD2 covers 7 bases. The CDR3 runs to 16 residues. J lost 4 bases, V lost 2 bases, and 9 bases had no gene match. The germline V gene encodes CDR1 SGHAT and CDR2 FQNNGV. The CDR3 region has the DNA TGTGCCAGCAGCTTACGGGGGGAGGGCCCAGCAGATACGCAGTATTTT. It translates to CASSLRGEGPADTQYF.

This clone was picked up one time. The J gene is TRBJ2-1, the V gene TRBV6-5; perhaps TRBD1 as D (6 bases). Germline V gives CDR1 MNHEY, CDR2 SVGAGI. The CDR3 consists of 12 residues. The germline V and J ends were trimmed by 5 bases and 5 bases, with 7 bases remaining between them. The CDR3 sequence is CASSNRDNEQFF. Here the CDR3 DNA reads TGTGCCAGCAGTAACAGGGACAATGAGCAGTTCTTC.

This clone was observed a few times. The chain recombines TRBV5-1 with TRBJ2-1; possible D gene TRBD2, 5 bases. Trimming pared 0 bases from V and 8 bases from J, leaving 18 bases between. The CDR3 is made up of 16 amino acids. CDR1 is SGHRS and CDR2 is YFSETQ in the germline V gene. The CDR3 bases are TGCGCCAGCAGCTTGGTAGGTTGGCCCGAGGGAGATGAGCAGTTCTTC. Translated, it gives CASSLVGWPEGDEQFF.

The chain recombines TRBV3-1 (or the pseudogene TRBV3-2) with TRBJ1-1; TRBD1 is a possible D gene (5 bases). The CDR3 length is 15 residues. V lost 4 bases, J lost 5 bases, and 17 bases lay in between. The germline CDR1 and CDR2 sequences are LGHDT and YNNKEL (reference sequence). As DNA, the CDR3 is TGTGCCAGCAGCCCCCCTGGGTCGAGGGGAACTGAAGCTTTCTTT. Translating gives CASSPPGSRGTEAFF.